The rows below give T cell receptor beta chains drawn from one sample of a study of regulatory T cells in long-lasting Graves disease. TCRdb ran MiXCR on the multiplex PCR reads and lists one entry per CDR3 protein. The repertoire holds some 250,000 distinct CDR3 sequences, with more than 15% as singletons. These data were also filed under a second study, of T cells in Graves' hyperthyroidism and ophthalmopathy.

The sequencing used peripheral blood mononuclear cells (PBMCs), collected at new diagnosis, from a patient treated with antithyroid drugs. Receptors originate from a woman in her twenties or thirties with Graves disease. CDR3s include the opening cysteine and the closing phenylalanine or tryptophan. The D gene is left open where the match is weak. Clone size appears in some rows only: once, few, many, or a class for an expanded clone.

clone size	D gene	V gene	J gene	CDR3 protein
.	.	TRBV5-8	.	CASSLVGARRQETQYF
.	TRBD1	TRBV5-1	TRBJ1-1	CASSFVDRGRTEAFF
many	.	TRBV20-1	TRBJ1-4	CSARDPAGSNEKLFF
many	.	TRBV6-1	TRBJ1-2	CASSEARANYGYTF
few	TRBD1	TRBV18	TRBJ2-2	CASSPFRQGSIGELFF
.	.	TRBV27	TRBJ1-1	CASSFVAGGRNTEAFF
many	.	TRBV2	TRBJ1-5	CASGLRGGGRGGNQPQHF
.	TRBD1	TRBV5-1	TRBJ2-3	CASSLDRSRYTDTQYF
many	.	TRBV6-1	TRBJ2-5	CASSLRQWGKQETQYF
.	.	TRBV28	.	CASRPLPDSLQETQYF
many	.	TRBV7-9	TRBJ2-2	CASSPENTGELFF
.	.	TRBV5-1	TRBJ1-1	CASSWGGSNEAFF
many	TRBD1	TRBV5-4	TRBJ1-3	CASSLQFQGASGNTIYF
many	.	TRBV5-1	TRBJ2-6	CASSRQRGGANVLTF
few	TRBD2	TRBV5-1	TRBJ2-7	CASSRLAGNSYEQYF
many	.	TRBV12-3/TRBV12-4	TRBJ1-1	CASSLPRGTSNVDTEAFF
many	TRBD1	TRBV12-3/TRBV12-4	TRBJ1-5	CASRTRGRDQPQHF
many	TRBD2	TRBV6-1	TRBJ2-3	CASGKNQGLALSSTDTQYF
many	.	TRBV18	TRBJ1-1	CASSTDGRSHTEAFF
many	.	TRBV18	TRBJ1-2	CASCDGANYGYTF
few	.	TRBV19	TRBJ2-7	CAGSIGRGIYEQYF
few	.	TRBV10-3	TRBJ2-1	CAISEEGTYNEQFF
many	TRBD1	TRBV11-2	TRBJ1-2	CASSPGQGISYGYTF
many	.	TRBV6-5	TRBJ1-1	CASSFLPGSPISEAFF
many	.	TRBV6-5	TRBJ1-1	CASSYSGTNTEAFF
many	.	TRBV5-1	TRBJ1-3	CASSLFPAGNTIYF
.	TRBD2	TRBV5-8	TRBJ2-1	CASSIRGRLAGANEQFF
many	TRBD1	TRBV27	TRBJ1-2	CASSPSRGRGDGYTF
few	.	TRBV9	TRBJ1-3	CASSPRQRPYGNTIYF
many	.	TRBV27	TRBJ2-5	CASSLLSSSEETQYF
many	.	TRBV12-3/TRBV12-4	TRBJ1-6	CASSLGEGISPLHF
many	.	TRBV2	TRBJ1-1	CATWTENTEAFF
many	.	TRBV19	TRBJ1-1	CASSIDGENTEAFF
few	TRBD2	TRBV29-1	TRBJ2-5	CSVAGTSGVETQYF
many	.	TRBV2	TRBJ2-3	CASMDHETDTQYF
many	.	TRBV6-1	TRBJ1-1	CASSVDPRGTEAFF
many	TRBD1	TRBV7-2	TRBJ1-2	CASSRGQGAGGHGYTF
many	.	TRBV5-6	TRBJ2-7	CASRRSGPGEQYF
.	.	TRBV28	TRBJ2-3	CASSLGLVGDTQYF
many	TRBD2	TRBV20-1	TRBJ2-7	CSAAGLAGGRVHEQYF
.	.	TRBV7-3	TRBJ1-1	CASSTGLPDSEAFF
.	TRBD1	TRBV7-9	TRBJ2-7	CASSSSGQGSRSLEQYF
many	TRBD1	TRBV11-2	TRBJ2-1	CASSLPGTGFYNEQFF
many	.	TRBV27	TRBJ2-7	CASIGRGGEQYF
many	.	TRBV14	TRBJ2-5	CASSPRSSFATQYF
.	TRBD1	TRBV6-1	TRBJ1-5	CASSEQGAGNQPQHF
many	.	TRBV20-1	TRBJ2-7	CSLLRGYEQYF
few	TRBD1	TRBV13	TRBJ1-2	CASSGGTGNYGYTF
many	.	TRBV20-1	TRBJ1-2	CSARDTGTPDNYGYTF
many	.	TRBV6-1	TRBJ2-5	CASSLTPFQETQYF
.	TRBD2	TRBV7-2	TRBJ2-1	CASSLGGGGPERNEQFF
.	.	TRBV6-2/TRBV6-3	TRBJ1-1	CASQAGSVTEAFF
many	.	TRBV5-6	TRBJ1-1	CASSQLETSDTEAFF
.	.	TRBV29-1	TRBJ2-2	CSAVGWVGTGELFF